This TCR beta chain was recorded in a study of T cell responses to AZD1222 COVID-19 vaccine. Profiling relied on immunoSEQ multiplex PCR, and the TCRdb table lists in-frame clones only, not all of them. Seen here are 150,000 to 200,000 clones, around nine tenths observed once, and the top ten hold approximately 10%. Germline V gene data show CDR1 as MNHEY and CDR2 as SVGEGT. Trimming at V came to 6 bases and at J to 7 bases, leaving 12 bases not matched to a gene. This CDR3 spans 16 amino acids. This specimen consisted of peripheral blood, obtained 28 days after the second AZD1222 dose. The sequence derives from an adult who received the AZD1222 COVID-19 vaccine. The rearrangement uses TRBV6-2 or TRBV6-3 and TRBJ2-4; 10 bases are shared with TRBD1. Here the CDR3 DNA reads TGTGCCAGCAGCCGCTCGACAGGGGGCGTTGGTAACATTCAGTACTTC. This encodes CASSRSTGGVGNIQYF.